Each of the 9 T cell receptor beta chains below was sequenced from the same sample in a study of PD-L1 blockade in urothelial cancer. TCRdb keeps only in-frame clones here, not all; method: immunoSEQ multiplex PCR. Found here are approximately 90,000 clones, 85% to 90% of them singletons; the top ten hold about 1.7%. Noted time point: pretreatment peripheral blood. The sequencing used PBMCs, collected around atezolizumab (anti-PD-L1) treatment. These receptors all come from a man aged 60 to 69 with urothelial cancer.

DNA for the CDR3: TGTGCCAGCAGCCGCATACTAGCGGGAGGCCCGGCGGGTAAGTACTTC. It is translated as CASSRILAGGPAGKYF. The rearrangement uses TRBV11-2 and TRBJ2-7, with 12 bases that match TRBD2. There are 16 residues in the CDR3. Per germline, CDR1 SGHAT and CDR2 FQNNGV. Germline trimming cut 5 bases from V and 11 bases from J; bases unmatched to any gene: 16.

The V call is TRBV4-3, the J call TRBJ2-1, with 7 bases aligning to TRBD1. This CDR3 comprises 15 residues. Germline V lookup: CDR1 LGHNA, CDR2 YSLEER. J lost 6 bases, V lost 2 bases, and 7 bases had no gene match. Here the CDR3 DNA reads TGCGCCAGCAGCCAAACAGGGGTAAGGGCCAATGAGCAGTTCTTC. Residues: CASSQTGVRANEQFF.

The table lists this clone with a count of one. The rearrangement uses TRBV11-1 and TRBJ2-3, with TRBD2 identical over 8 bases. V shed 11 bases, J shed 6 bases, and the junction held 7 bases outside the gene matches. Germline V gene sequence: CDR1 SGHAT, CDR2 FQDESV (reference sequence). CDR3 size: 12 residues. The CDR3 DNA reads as TGTGCCGGCGGGAGGACTGCGGATACGCAGTATTTT. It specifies CAGGRTADTQYF.

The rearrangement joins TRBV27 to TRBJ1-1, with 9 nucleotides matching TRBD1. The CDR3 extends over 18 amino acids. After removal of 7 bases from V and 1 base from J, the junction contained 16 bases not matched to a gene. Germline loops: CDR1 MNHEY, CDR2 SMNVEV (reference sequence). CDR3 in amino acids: CASTPGKGYRGRNTEAFF. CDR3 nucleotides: TGTGCCAGCACCCCCGGGAAGGGGTACAGGGGGCGGAACACTGAAGCTTTCTTT.

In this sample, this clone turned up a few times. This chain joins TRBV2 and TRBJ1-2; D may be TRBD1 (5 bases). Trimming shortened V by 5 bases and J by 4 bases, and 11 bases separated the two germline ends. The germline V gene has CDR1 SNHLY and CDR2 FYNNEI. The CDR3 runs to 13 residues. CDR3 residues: CASSYKTAYGYTF. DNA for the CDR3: TGTGCCAGCAGTTACAAGACAGCCTATGGCTACACCTTC. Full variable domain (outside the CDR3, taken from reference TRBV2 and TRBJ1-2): EPEVTQTPSHQVTQMGQEVILRCVPISNHLYFYWYRQILGQKVEFLVSFYNNEISEKSEIFDDQFSVERPDGSNFTLKIRSTKLEDSAMYFCASSYKTAYGYTFGSGTRLTVV.

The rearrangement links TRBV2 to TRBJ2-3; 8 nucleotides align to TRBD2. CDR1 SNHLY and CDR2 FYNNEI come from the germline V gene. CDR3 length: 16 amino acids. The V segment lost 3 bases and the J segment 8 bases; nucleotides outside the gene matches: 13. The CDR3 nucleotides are TGTGCCAGCAGTGATTTGGCTAGCGGGCAGGACGGTACGCAGTATTTT. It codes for CASSDLASGQDGTQYF.

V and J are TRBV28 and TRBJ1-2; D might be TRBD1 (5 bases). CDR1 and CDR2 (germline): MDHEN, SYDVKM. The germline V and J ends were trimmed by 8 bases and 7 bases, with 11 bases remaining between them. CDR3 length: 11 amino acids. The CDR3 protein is CASRDQGGYTF. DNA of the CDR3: TGTGCCAGCCGAGACCAGGGTGGCTACACCTTC.

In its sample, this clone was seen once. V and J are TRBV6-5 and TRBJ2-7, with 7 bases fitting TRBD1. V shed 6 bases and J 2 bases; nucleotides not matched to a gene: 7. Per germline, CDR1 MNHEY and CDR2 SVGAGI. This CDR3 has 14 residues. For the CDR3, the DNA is TGTGCCAGCAGGCCCTCGACAGGGCCCTACGAGCAGTACTTC. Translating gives CASRPSTGPYEQYF.

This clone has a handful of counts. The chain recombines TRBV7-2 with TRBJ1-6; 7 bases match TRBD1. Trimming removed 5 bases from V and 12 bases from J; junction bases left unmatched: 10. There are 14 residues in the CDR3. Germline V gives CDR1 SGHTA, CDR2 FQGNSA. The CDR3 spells CASSPRQGLGPLHF. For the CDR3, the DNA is TGTGCCAGCAGCCCTAGACAGGGCTTGGGACCCCTCCACTTT. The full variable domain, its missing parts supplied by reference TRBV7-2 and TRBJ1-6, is GAGVSQSPSNKVTEKGKDVELRCDPISGHTALYWYRQSLGQGLEFLIYFQGNSAPDKSGLPSDRFSAERTGGSVSTLTIQRTQQEDSAVYLCASSPRQGLGPLHFGNGTRLTVT.